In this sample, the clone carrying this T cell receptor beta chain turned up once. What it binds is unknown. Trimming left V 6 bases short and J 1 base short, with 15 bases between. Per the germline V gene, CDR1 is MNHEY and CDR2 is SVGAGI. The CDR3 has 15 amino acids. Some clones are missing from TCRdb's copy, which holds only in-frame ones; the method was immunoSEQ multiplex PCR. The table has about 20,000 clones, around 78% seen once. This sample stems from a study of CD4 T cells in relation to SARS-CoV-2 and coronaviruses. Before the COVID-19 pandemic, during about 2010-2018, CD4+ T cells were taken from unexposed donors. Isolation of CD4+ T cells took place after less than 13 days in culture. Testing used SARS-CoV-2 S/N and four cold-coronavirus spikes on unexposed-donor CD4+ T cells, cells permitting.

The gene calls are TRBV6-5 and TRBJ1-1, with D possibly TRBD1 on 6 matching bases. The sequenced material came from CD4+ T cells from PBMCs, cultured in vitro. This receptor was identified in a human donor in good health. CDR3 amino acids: CASRSGVGANTEAFF. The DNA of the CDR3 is TGTGCCAGCAGGTCCGGTGTGGGGGCGAACACTGAAGCTTTCTTT.